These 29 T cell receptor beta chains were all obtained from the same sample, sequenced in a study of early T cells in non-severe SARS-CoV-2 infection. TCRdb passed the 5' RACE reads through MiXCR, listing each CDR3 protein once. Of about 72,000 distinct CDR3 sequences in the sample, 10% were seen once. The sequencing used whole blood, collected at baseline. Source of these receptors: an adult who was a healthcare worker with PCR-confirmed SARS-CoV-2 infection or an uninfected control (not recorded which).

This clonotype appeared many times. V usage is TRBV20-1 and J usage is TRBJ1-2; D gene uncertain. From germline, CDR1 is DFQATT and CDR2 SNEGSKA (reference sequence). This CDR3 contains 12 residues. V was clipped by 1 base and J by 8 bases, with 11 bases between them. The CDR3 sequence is CSARGQEGGYTF. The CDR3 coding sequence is TGCAGTGCTAGAGGGCAGGAAGGGGGCTACACCTTC.

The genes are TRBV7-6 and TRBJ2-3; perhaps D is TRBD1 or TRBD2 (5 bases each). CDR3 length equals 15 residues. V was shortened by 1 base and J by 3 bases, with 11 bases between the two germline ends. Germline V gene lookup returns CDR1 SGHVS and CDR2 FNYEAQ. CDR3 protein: CASSLGPGRTDTQYF. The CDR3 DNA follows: TGTGCCAGCAGCTTAGGGCCGGGGCGGACAGATACGCAGTATTTT. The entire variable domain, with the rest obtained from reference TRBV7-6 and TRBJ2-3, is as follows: GAGVSQSPRYKVTKRGQDVALRCDPISGHVSLYWYRQALGQGPEFLTYFNYEAQQDKSGLPNDRFSAERPEGSISTLTIQRTEQRDSAMYRCASSLGPGRTDTQYFGPGTRLTVL.

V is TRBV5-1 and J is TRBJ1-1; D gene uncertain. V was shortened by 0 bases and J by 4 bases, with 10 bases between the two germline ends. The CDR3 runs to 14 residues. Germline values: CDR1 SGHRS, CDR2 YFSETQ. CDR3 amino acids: CASSLGMSGTEAFF. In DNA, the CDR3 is TGCGCCAGCAGCTTGGGGATGTCGGGCACTGAAGCTTTCTTT.

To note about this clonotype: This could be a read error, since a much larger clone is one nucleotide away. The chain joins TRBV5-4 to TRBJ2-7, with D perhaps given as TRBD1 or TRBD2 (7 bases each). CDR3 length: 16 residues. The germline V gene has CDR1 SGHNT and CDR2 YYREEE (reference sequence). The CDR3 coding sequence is TGTGCCAACAGCTTGGTCGCAGGGGGGGCCTCCTACGAGCAGTACTTC. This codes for CANSLVAGGASYEQYF.

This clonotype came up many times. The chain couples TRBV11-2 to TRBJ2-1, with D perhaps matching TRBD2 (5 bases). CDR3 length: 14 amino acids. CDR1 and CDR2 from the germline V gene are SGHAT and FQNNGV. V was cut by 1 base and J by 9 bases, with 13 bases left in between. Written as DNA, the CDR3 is TGTGCCAGCAGCTTAGCGGCGCAGGCGGGTGAGCAGTTCTTC. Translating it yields CASSLAAQAGEQFF.

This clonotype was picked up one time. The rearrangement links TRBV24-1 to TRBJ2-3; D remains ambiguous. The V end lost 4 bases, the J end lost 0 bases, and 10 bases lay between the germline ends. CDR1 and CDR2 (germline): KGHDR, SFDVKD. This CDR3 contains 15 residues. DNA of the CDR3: TGTGCCACCAGTGAGGGCAGATTTAGCACAGATACGCAGTATTTT. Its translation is CATSEGRFSTDTQYF.

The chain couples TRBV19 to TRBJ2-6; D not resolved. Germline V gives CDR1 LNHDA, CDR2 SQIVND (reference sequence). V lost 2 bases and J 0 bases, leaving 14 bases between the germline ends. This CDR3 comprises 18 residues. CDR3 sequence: CASSIKPASPSGANVLTF. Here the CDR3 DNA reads TGTGCCAGTAGTATAAAACCGGCCAGCCCCTCTGGGGCCAACGTCCTGACTTTC.

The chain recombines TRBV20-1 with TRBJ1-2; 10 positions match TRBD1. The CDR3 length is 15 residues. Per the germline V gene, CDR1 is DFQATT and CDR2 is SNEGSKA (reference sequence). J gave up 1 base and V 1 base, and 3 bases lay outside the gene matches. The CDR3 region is CSARAGQGINYGYTF. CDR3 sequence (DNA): TGCAGTGCTAGAGCGGGACAGGGGATTAACTATGGCTACACCTTC.

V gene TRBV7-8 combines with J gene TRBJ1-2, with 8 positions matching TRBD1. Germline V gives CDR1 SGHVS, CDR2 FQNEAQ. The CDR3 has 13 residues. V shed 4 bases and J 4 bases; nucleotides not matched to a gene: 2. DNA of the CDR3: TGTGCCAGCAGCTCGGACAGGGCCTATGGCTACACCTTC. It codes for CASSSDRAYGYTF.

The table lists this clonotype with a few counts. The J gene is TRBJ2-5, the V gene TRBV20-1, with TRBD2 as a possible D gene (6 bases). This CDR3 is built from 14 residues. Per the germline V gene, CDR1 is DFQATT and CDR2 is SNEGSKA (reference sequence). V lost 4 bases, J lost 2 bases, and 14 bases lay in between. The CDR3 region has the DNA TGCAGTGCTATTCCTAGGGACTGGCAAGAGACCCAGTACTTC. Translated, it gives CSAIPRDWQETQYF.

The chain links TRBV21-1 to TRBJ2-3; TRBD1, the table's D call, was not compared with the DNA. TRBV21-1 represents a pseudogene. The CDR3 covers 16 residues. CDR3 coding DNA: TGTGCCAGCAGCAAAGTTCAGGACATGGGCACAGATACGCAGTATTTT. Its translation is CASSKVQDMGTDTQYF.

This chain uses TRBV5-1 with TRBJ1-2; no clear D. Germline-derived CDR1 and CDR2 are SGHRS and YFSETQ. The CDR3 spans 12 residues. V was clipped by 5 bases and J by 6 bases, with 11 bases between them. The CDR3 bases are TGCGCCAGCAGTGGAACGGTCCATGGCTACACCTTC. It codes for CASSGTVHGYTF.

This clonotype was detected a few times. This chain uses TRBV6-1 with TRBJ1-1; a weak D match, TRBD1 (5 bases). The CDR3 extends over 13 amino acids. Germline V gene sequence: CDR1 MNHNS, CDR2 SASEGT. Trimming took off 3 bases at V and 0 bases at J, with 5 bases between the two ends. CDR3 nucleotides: TGTGCCAGCAGTGAGGGGCTGAACACTGAAGCTTTCTTT. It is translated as CASSEGLNTEAFF.

The CDR3 protein is CSVGTGGAGGEQFF. In DNA form, the CDR3 reads TGCAGCGTTGGGACAGGGGGCGCGGGAGGTGAGCAGTTCTTC. The chain couples TRBV29-1 to TRBJ2-1; 11 bases agree with TRBD1. Germline CDR1 is SQVTM and CDR2 is ANQGSEA. V was clipped by 4 bases and J by 9 bases; unmatched bases: 8. This CDR3 has 14 amino acids.

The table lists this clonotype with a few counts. The CDR3: CAISESGPSTDTQYF. CDR3 nucleotides: TGTGCCATCAGTGAGTCCGGGCCTAGCACAGATACGCAGTATTTT. The chain is built from TRBV10-3 and TRBJ2-3; D gene uncertain. V lost 0 bases and J 0 bases, leaving 7 bases between the germline ends. There are 15 residues in the CDR3. Germline-derived CDR1 and CDR2 are ENHRY and SYGVKD.

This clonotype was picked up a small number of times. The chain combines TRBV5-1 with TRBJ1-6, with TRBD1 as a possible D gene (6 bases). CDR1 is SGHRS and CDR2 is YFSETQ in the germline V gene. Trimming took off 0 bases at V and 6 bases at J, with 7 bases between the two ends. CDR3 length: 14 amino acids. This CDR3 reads CASSLGQVNSPLHF. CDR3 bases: TGCGCCAGCAGCTTGGGACAGGTTAATTCACCCCTCCACTTT. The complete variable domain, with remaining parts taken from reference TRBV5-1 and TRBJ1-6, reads KAGVTQTPRYLIKTRGQQVTLSCSPISGHRSVSWYQQTPGQGLQFLFEYFSETQRNKGNFPGRFSGRQFSNSRSEMNVSTLELGDSALYLCASSLGQVNSPLHFGNGTRLTVT.

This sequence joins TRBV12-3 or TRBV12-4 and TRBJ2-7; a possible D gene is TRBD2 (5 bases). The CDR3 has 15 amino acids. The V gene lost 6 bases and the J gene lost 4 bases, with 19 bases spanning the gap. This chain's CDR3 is CASSNRYGVGYEQYF. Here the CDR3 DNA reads TGTGCCAGCAGCAATAGGTACGGGGTTGGGTACGAGCAGTACTTC.

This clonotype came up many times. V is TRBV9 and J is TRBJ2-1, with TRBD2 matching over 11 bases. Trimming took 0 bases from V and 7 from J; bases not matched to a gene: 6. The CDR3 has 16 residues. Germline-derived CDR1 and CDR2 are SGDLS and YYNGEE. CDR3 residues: CASSVGLAGTRNEQFF. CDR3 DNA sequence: TGTGCCAGCAGCGTAGGACTAGCGGGGACCCGAAATGAGCAGTTCTTC.

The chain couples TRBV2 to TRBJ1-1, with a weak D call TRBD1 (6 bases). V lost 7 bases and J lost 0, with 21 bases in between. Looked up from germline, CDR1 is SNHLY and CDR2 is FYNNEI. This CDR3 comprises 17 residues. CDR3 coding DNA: TGTGCCAGCAAGGAAGGGGGGACGCCGGGGATGAACACTGAAGCTTTCTTT. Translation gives CASKEGGTPGMNTEAFF.

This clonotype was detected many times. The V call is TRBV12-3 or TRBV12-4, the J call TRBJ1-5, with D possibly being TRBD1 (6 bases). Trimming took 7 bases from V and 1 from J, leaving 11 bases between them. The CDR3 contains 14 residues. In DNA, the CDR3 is TGTGCCAGCACCTTGACAGGAAGCAATCAGCCCCAGCATTTT. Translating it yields CASTLTGSNQPQHF.

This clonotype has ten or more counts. The CDR3 nucleotides read TGTGCCTGGAGTGGAGGGGTCACCGGGGAGCTGTTTTTT. It is translated as CAWSGGVTGELFF. V gene TRBV30 combines with J gene TRBJ2-2; D is tentatively TRBD1 or TRBD2 (5 bases each). This CDR3 has 13 amino acids. Germline V gene lookup returns CDR1 GTSNPN and CDR2 SVGIG (reference sequence). With 1 base removed from V and 4 bases from J, the gap between germline ends came to 7 bases.

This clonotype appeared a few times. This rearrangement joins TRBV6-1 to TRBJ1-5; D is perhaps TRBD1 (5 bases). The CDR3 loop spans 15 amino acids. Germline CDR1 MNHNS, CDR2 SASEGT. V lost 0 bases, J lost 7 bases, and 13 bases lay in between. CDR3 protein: CASSEAGQGRQPQHF. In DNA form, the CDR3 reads TGTGCCAGCAGTGAAGCCGGCCAGGGAAGGCAGCCCCAGCATTTT.

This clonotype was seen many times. The CDR3 protein is CASSYGLAGIRDTQYF. The CDR3 coding sequence is TGTGCCAGCAGTTACGGACTAGCGGGGATTAGAGATACGCAGTATTTT. V usage is TRBV6-2 or TRBV6-3 and J usage is TRBJ2-3, with TRBD2 identical over 12 bases. Germline CDR1 MNHEY, CDR2 SVGEGT. The CDR3 contains 16 residues. V was pared by 2 bases and J by 5 bases, with 5 bases of the junction left unmatched.

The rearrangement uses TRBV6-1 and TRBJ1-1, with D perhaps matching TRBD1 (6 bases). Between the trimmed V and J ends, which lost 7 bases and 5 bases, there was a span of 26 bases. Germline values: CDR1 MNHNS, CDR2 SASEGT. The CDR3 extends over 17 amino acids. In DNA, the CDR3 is TGTGCCAGCACCCGAACCCCCTATTTGGGGGCGGGGACTGAAGCTTTCTTT. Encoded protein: CASTRTPYLGAGTEAFF.

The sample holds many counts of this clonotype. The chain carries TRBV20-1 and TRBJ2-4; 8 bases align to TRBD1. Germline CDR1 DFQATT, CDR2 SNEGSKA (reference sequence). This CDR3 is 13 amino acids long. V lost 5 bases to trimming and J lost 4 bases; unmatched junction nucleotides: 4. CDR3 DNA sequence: TGCAGTGCTCCCGGGACAGGAAAAAACATTCAGTACTTC. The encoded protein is CSAPGTGKNIQYF.

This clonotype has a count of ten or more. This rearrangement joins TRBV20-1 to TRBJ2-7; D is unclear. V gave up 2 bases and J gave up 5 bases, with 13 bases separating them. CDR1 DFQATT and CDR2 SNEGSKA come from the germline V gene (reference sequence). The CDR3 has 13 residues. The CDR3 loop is CSARLPPFDEQYF. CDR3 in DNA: TGCAGTGCTAGATTGCCCCCCTTCGACGAGCAGTACTTC.

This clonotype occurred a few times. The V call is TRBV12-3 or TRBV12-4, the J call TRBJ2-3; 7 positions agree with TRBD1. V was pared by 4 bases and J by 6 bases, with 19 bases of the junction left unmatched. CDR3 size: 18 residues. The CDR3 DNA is TGTGCCAGCAGTTCCCGGACAGGCCTCCGGATCGGTGCGGATACGCAGTATTTT. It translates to CASSSRTGLRIGADTQYF.

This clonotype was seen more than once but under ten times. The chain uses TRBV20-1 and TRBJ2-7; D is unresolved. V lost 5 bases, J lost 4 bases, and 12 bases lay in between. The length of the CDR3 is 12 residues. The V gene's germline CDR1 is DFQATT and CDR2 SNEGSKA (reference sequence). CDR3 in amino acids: CSASGEVYEQYF. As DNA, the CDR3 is TGCAGTGCTTCAGGCGAGGTTTACGAGCAGTACTTC.

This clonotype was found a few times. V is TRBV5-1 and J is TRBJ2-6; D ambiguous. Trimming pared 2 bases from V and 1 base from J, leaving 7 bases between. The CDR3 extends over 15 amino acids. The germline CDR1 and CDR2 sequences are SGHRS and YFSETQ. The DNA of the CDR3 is TGCGCCAGCAGCTTCTATGATTCTGGGGCCAACGTCCTGACTTTC. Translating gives CASSFYDSGANVLTF.